This is a list of T cell receptor beta chains from one sample in a study of identical twins. TCRdb itself ran the 5' RACE reads through MiXCR, one entry per CDR3 protein. Of 690,000 or so distinct CDR3 sequences listed, around 8.3% are singletons. The same data also went into a second study, on yellow fever vaccine responses in identical twins.

The specimen was PBMCs. The receptors shown here come from a woman under 30 in good health. Both conserved end residues are part of each CDR3. D genes are given only for firm matches. Some rows have no size entry. The others give once, few or many, or a class for an expanded clone.

j_call,v_call,d_call,clone_size,cdr3_aa,cdr3_nt
TRBJ2-2,TRBV29-1,NA,many,CSATELAASGELFF,TGCAGCGCGACGGAGTTGGCGGCCTCCGGGGAGCTGTTTTTT
TRBJ2-2,TRBV7-2,NA,NA,CASSVSRELFF,TGTGCCAGCAGCGTATCCCGAGAGCTGTTTTTT
TRBJ2-7,TRBV2,NA,NA,CASRESSSYEQYF,TGTGCCAGCAGGGAGTCCAGCTCCTACGAGCAGTACTTC
TRBJ2-7,TRBV7-2,TRBD2,few,CASSLPGLAGAYEQYF,TGTGCCAGCAGCTTACCGGGACTAGCGGGGGCCTACGAGCAGTACTTC
TRBJ2-5,TRBV28,NA,few,CASSTWTEKETQYF,TGTGCCAGCAGTACATGGACAGAAAAAGAGACCCAGTACTTC
TRBJ2-2,TRBV29-1,NA,many,CSVRANTGELFF,TGCAGCGTCAGGGCGAACACCGGGGAGCTGTTTTTT
TRBJ2-5,TRBV5-4,NA,few,CASSLGQGERSAETQYF,TGTGCCAGCAGCTTGGGGCAGGGCGAGAGAAGTGCGGAGACCCAGTACTTC
TRBJ2-5,TRBV15,TRBD2,NA,CATRMGSGGLKTQYF,TGTGCCACCCGAATGGGTAGCGGGGGCCTGAAGACCCAGTACTTC
TRBJ2-1,TRBV5-1,NA,many,CASSLRGDYNEQFF,TGCGCCAGCAGCTTACGGGGAGATTACAATGAGCAGTTCTTC
TRBJ2-3,TRBV4-3,NA,NA,CASSQEGRVADTQYF,TGCGCCAGCAGCCAAGAAGGGCGGGTGGCTGATACGCAGTATTTT
TRBJ2-1,TRBV28,TRBD2,NA,CASSALGLAAANEQFF,TGTGCCAGCAGTGCCTTGGGACTAGCGGCGGCCAATGAGCAGTTCTTC
TRBJ2-7,TRBV11-2,NA,few,CASSQGGTPRSYEQYF,TGTGCCAGCAGTCAGGGGGGAACTCCCCGCTCCTACGAGCAGTACTTC
TRBJ2-7,TRBV5-1,TRBD1,NA,CASSQTGSDYEQYF,TGCGCCAGCAGCCAGACAGGGTCGGACTACGAGCAGTACTTC
TRBJ2-7,TRBV6-5,TRBD1,NA,CASSYLKGAGGGYEQYF,TGTGCCAGCAGTTACTTGAAAGGGGCAGGGGGCGGGTACGAGCAGTACTTC
TRBJ2-2,TRBV19,TRBD1,few,CASSMGTDTGELFF,TGTGCCAGTAGTATGGGGACAGACACCGGGGAGCTGTTTTTT
TRBJ2-3,TRBV10-3,TRBD1,many,CAISSTGSTDTQYF,TGTGCCATCAGTTCGACAGGGTCCACAGATACGCAGTATTTT
TRBJ1-1,TRBV7-9,NA,NA,CASSQRSGKNTEAFF,TGTGCCAGCAGTCAACGCTCGGGTAAGAACACTGAAGCTTTCTTT
TRBJ2-1,TRBV20-1,TRBD2,NA,CSARRTRGNEQFF,TGCAGTGCTAGGCGGACTAGAGGGAATGAGCAGTTCTTC
TRBJ2-1,TRBV6-2/TRBV6-3,TRBD2,NA,CASSPKAGLAGDHEQFF,TGTGCCAGCAGTCCCAAGGCGGGACTAGCGGGGGACCATGAGCAGTTCTTC